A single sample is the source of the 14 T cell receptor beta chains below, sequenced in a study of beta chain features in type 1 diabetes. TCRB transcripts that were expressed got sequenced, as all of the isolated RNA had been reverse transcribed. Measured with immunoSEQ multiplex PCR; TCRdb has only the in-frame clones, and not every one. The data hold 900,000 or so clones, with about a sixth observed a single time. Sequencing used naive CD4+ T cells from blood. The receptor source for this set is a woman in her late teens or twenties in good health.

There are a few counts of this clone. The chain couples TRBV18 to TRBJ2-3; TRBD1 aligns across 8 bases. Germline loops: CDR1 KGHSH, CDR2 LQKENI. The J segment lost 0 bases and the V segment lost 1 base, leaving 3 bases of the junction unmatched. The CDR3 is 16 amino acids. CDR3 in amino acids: CASSPQDRVSTDTQYF. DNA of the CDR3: TGTGCCAGCTCACCACAGGACAGGGTGAGCACAGATACGCAGTATTTT.

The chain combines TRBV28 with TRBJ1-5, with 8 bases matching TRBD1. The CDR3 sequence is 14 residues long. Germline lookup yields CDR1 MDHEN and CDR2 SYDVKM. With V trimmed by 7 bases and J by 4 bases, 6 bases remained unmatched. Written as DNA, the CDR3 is TGTGCCAGCAACGCCGGGACAGGTAATCAGCCCCAGCATTTT. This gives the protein CASNAGTGNQPQHF.

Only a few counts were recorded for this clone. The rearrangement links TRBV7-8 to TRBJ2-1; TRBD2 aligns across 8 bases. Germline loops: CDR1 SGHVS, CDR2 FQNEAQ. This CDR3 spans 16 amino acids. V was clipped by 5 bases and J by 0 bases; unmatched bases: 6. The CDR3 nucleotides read TGTGCCAGCAGCATGGGGCGGGGGGTCTCCTACAATGAGCAGTTCTTC. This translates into CASSMGRGVSYNEQFF.

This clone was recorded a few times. The CDR3 DNA reads as TGCAGCGTTGACTCAGTATCCTACAATGAGCAGTTCTTC. Its translation is CSVDSVSYNEQFF. The V gene is TRBV29-1, the J gene TRBJ2-1; no clear D gene. Germline CDR1 and CDR2: SQVTM and ANQGSEA. The CDR3 runs 13 residues. The V end was cut by 3 bases, the J end by 1 base, with 7 bases between.

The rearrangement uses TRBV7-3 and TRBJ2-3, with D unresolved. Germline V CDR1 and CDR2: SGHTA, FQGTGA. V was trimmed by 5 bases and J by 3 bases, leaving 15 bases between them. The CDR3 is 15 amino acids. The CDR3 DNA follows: TGTGCCAGCAGCCCTGGCACCGTGGGGACAGATACGCAGTATTTT. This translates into CASSPGTVGTDTQYF.

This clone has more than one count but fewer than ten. In DNA form, the CDR3 reads TGTGCCAGCAGCTTAAAGACTAGCGGGAACTACGAGCAGTACTTC. Encoded protein: CASSLKTSGNYEQYF. The rearrangement links TRBV7-6 to TRBJ2-7; 11 nucleotides align to TRBD2. CDR1 and CDR2 (germline): SGHVS, FNYEAQ. With 2 bases clipped from V and 3 bases from J, the junction kept 3 bases outside the gene matches. The CDR3 is made up of 15 amino acids.

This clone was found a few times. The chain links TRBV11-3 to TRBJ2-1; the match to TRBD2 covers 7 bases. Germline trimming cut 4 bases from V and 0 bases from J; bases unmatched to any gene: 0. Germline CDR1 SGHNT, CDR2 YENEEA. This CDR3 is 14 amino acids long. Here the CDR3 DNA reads TGTGCCAGCAGCTCGGGGGGCTCCTACAATGAGCAGTTCTTC. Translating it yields CASSSGGSYNEQFF.

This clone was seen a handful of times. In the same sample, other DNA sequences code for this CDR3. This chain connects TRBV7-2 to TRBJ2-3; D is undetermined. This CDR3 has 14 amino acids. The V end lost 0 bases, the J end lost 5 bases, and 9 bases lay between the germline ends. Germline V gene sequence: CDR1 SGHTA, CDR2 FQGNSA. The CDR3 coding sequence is TGTGCCAGCAGCTTAGCAGGGCCCGAAGATACGCAGTATTTT. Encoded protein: CASSLAGPEDTQYF.

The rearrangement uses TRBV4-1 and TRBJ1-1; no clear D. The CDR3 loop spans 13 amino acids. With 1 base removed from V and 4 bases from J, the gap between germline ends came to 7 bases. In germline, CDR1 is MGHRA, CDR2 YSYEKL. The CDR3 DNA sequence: TGCGCCAGCAGCCAAGGGGAGGGCACTGAAGCTTTCTTT. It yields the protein CASSQGEGTEAFF.

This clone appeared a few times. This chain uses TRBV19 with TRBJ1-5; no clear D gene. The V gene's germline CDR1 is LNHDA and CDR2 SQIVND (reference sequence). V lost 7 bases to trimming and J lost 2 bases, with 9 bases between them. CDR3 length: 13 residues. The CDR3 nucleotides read TGTGCCAGTACATCTTACCGCAATCAGCCCCAGCATTTT. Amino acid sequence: CASTSYRNQPQHF.

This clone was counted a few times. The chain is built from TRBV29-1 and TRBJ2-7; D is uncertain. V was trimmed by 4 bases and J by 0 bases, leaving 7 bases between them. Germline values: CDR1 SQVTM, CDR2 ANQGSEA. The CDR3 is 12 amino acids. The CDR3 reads CSVAGSSYEQYF. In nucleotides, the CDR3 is TGCAGCGTTGCGGGTAGCTCCTACGAGCAGTACTTC.

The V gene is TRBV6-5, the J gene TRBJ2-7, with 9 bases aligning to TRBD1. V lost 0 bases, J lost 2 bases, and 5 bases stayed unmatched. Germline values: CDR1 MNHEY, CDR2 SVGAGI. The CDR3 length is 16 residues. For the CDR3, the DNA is TGTGCCAGCAGTTACTCGACGGGACAGGGTCCCTACGAGCAGTACTTC. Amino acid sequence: CASSYSTGQGPYEQYF.

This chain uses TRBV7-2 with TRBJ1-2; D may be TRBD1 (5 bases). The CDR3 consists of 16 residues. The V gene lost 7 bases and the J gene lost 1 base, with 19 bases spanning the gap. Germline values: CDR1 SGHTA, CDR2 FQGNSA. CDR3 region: CASINLGGMVNYGYTF. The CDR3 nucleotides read TGTGCCAGCATCAACCTTGGGGGAATGGTTAACTATGGCTACACCTTC. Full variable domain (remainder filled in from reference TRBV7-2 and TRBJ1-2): GAGVSQSPSNKVTEKGKDVELRCDPISGHTALYWYRQSLGQGLEFLIYFQGNSAPDKSGLPSDRFSAERTGGSVSTLTIQRTQQEDSAVYLCASINLGGMVNYGYTFGSGTRLTVV.

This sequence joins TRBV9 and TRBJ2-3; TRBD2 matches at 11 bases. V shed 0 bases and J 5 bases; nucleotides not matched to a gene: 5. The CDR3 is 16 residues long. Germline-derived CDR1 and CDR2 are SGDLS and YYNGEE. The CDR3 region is CASSVGPSGRRDTQYF. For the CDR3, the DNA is TGTGCCAGCAGCGTAGGGCCTAGCGGGAGGAGAGATACGCAGTATTTT. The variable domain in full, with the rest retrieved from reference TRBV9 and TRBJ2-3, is DSGVTQTPKHLITATGQRVTLRCSPRSGDLSVYWYQQSLDQGLQFLIQYYNGEERAKGNILERFSAQQFPDLHSELNLSSLELGDSALYFCASSVGPSGRRDTQYFGPGTRLTVL.